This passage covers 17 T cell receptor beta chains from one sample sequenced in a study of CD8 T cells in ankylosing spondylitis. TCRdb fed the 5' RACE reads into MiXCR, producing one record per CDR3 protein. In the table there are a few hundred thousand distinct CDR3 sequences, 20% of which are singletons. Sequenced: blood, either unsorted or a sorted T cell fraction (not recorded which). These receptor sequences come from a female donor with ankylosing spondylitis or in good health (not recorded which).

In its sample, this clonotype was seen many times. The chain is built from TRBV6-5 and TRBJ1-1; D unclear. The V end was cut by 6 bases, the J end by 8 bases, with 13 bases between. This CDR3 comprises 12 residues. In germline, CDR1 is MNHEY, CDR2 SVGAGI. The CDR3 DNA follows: TGTGCCAGCAGCTCTACCACGTGGGAAGCTTTCTTT. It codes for CASSSTTWEAFF.

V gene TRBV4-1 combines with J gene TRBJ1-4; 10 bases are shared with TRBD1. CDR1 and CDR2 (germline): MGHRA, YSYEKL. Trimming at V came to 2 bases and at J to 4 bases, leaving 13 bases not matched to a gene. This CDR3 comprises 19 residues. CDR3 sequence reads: CASSQSGQGGYNLNEKLFF. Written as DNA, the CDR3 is TGCGCCAGCAGCCAATCCGGACAGGGGGGATATAATCTTAATGAAAAACTGTTTTTT.

The CDR3 DNA sequence: TGTGCCAGCAGCCTCCGGGCGGCCGCGCAGTATTTT. Translating it yields CASSLRAAAQYF. The V and J genes are TRBV7-2 and TRBJ2-3; no definite D call. CDR1 is SGHTA, CDR2 FQGNSA, per germline. The CDR3 sequence is 12 residues long. V lost 5 bases to trimming and J lost 10 bases, with 13 bases between them. Supplemented by reference TRBV7-2 and TRBJ2-3, the full variable domain reads GAGVSQSPSNKVTEKGKDVELRCDPISGHTALYWYRQSLGQGLEFLIYFQGNSAPDKSGLPSDRFSAERTGGSVSTLTIQRTQQEDSAVYLCASSLRAAAQYFGPGTRLTVL.

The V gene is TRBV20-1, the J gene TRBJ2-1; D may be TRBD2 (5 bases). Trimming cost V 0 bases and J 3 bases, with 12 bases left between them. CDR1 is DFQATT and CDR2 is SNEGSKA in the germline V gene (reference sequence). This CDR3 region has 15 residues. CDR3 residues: CSARDPTRFYNEQFF. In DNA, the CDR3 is TGCAGTGCTAGAGATCCCACTAGGTTCTACAATGAGCAGTTCTTC.

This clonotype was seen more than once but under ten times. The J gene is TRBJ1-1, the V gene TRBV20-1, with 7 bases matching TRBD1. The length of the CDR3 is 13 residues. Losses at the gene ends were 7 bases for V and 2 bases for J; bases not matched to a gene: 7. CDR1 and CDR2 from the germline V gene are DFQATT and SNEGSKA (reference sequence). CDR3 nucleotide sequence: TGCAGTGATAGGGGGCAAGCAAACACTGAAGCTTTCTTT. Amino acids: CSDRGQANTEAFF.

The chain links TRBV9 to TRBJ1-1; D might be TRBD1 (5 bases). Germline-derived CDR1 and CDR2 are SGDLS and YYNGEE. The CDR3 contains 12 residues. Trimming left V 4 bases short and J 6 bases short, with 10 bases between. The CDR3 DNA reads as TGTGCCAGCAGCCCTTGGGGGGCTGAAGCTTTCTTT. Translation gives CASSPWGAEAFF.

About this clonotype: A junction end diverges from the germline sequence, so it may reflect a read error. CDR3 loop: CSARTSGAIRIF. CDR3 DNA sequence: TGCAGTGCTAGGACTAGCGGGGCCATAAGGATCTTC. The chain couples TRBV20-1 to TRBJ2-1, with 11 bases lining up with TRBD2. This CDR3 comprises 12 residues. CDR1 is DFQATT, CDR2 SNEGSKA, per germline (reference sequence).

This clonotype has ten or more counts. CDR3 protein: CASGKLDRIDTQYF. For the CDR3, the DNA is TGTGCCAGCGGAAAATTAGACAGGATAGATACGCAGTATTTT. The gene calls are TRBV6-5 and TRBJ2-3; TRBD1 might be the D (6 bases). Germline V gives CDR1 MNHEY, CDR2 SVGAGI. V was shortened by 8 bases and J by 5 bases, with 17 bases between the two germline ends. The CDR3 has 14 residues.

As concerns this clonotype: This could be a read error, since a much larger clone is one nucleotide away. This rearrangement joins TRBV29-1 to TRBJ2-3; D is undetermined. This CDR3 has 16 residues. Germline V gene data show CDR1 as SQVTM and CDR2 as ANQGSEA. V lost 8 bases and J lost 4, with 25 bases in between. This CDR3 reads CSIGVLYTLYADTQYF. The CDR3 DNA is TGCAGCATTGGTGTTCTCTATACCCTCTACGCAGATACGCAGTATTTT.

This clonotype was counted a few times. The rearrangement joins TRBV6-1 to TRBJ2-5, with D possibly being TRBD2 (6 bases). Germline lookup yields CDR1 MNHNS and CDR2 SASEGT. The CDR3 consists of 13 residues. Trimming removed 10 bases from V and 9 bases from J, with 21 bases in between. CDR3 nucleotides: TGTGCCACTAGAGGGACTGGCGGGTTGGCCCAGTACTTC. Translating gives CATRGTGGLAQYF.

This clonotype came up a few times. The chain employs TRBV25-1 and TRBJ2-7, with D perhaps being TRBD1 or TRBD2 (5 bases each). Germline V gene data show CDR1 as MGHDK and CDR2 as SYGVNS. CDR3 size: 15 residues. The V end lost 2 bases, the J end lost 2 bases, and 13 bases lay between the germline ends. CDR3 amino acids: CASSEAGLGAYEQYF. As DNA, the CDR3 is TGTGCCAGCAGTGAAGCCGGCTTGGGGGCCTACGAGCAGTACTTC.

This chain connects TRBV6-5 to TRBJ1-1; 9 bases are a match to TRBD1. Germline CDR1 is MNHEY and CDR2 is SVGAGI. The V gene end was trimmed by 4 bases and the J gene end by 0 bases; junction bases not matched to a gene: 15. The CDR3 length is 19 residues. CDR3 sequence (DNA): TGTGCCAGCAGTTTCAGACAGGGGGGCATCTCTGGGGTGAACACTGAAGCTTTCTTT. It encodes CASSFRQGGISGVNTEAFF.

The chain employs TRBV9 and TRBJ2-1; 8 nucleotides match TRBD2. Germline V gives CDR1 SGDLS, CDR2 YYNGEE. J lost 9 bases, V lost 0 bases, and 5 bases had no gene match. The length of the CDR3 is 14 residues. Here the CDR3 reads CASSVAGRVGEQFF. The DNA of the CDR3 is TGTGCCAGCAGCGTAGCCGGGAGGGTCGGTGAGCAGTTCTTC.

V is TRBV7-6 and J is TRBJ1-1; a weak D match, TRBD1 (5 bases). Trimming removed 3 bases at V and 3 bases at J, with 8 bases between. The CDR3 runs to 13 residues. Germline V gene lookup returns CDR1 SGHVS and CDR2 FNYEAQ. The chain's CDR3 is CASSLTVYTEAFF. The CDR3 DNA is TGTGCCAGCAGCTTGACAGTCTACACTGAAGCTTTCTTT.

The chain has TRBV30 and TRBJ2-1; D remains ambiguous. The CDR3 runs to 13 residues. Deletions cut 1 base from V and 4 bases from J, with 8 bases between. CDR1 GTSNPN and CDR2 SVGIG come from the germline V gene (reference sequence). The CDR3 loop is CAWSERFYNEQFF. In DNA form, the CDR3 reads TGTGCCTGGAGTGAGAGATTTTACAATGAGCAGTTCTTC.

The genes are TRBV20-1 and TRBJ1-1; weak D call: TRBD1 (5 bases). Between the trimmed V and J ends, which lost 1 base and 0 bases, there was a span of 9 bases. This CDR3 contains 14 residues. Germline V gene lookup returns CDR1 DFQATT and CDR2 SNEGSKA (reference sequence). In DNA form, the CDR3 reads TGCAGTGCTAGAGGGGCGGACATGAACACTGAAGCTTTCTTT. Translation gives CSARGADMNTEAFF.

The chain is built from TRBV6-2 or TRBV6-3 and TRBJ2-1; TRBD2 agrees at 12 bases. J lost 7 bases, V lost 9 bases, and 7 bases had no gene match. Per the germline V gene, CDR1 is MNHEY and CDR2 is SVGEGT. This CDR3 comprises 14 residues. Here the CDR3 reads CASQLAGGHNEQFF. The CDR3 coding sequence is TGTGCCAGTCAACTAGCGGGAGGCCATAATGAGCAGTTCTTC.